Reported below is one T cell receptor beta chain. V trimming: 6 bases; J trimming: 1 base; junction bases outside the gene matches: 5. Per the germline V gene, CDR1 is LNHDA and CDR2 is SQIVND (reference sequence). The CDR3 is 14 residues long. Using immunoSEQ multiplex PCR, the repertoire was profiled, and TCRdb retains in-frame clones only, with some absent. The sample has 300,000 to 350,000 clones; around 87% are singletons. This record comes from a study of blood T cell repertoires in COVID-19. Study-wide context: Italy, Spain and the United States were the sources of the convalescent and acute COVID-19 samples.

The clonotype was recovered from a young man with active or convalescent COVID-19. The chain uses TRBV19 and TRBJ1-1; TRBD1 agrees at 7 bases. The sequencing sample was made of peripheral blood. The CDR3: CASRTGWGNTEAFF. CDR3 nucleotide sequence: TGTGCCAGTAGGACAGGGTGGGGGAACACTGAAGCTTTCTTT.